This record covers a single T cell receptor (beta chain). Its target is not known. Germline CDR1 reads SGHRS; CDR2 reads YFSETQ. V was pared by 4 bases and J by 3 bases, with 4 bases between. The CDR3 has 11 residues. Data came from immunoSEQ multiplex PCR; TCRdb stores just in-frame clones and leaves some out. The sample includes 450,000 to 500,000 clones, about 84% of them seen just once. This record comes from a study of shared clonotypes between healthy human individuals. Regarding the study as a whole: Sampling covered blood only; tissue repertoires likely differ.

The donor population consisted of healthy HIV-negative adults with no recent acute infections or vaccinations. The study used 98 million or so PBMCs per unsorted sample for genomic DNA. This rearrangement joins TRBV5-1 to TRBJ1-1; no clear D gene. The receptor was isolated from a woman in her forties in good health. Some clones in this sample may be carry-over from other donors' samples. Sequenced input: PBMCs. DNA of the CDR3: TGCGCCAGCAGCGGACACACTGAAGCTTTCTTT. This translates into CASSGHTEAFF.